This entry lists 17 T cell receptor beta chains sequenced from one sample in a study of metastatic and nonmetastatic thyroid tumors. No treatment had been given to any patient before thyroid surgery. Using MiXCR, TCRdb re-called clones from the PCR reads. The sample consists of roughly 65,000 clones, approximately 14% of them appearing once. The sample comprised blood. These receptors all stem from a male donor with papillary thyroid cancer or a benign thyroid nodule (not recorded which). Some clones in this sample may be carry-over from other donors' samples.

This clone was counted only a few times. This chain connects TRBV27 to TRBJ2-1, with no clear D. The V and J ends lost 4 bases and 4 bases respectively, with 20 bases between them. The length of the CDR3 is 17 residues. Germline V gene lookup returns CDR1 MNHEY and CDR2 SMNVEV (reference sequence). DNA of the CDR3: TGTGCCAGCAGTTCCCTCCTTATTATCGAAGTATACAATGAGCAGTTCTTC. Amino acid sequence: CASSSLLIIEVYNEQFF.

This clone has ten or more counts. The rearrangement uses TRBV28 and TRBJ1-1, with D possibly being TRBD1 (5 bases). The ends were cut back, 2 bases at V and 2 bases at J, with 6 bases in the middle. Germline CDR1 is MDHEN and CDR2 is SYDVKM. This CDR3 comprises 13 residues. In DNA form, the CDR3 reads TGTGCCAGCAGTTTAGGGGGAAACACTGAAGCTTTCTTT. Protein product: CASSLGGNTEAFF.

This clone was observed a few times. J is TRBJ2-1 and V is TRBV19; weak D call: TRBD2 (5 bases). Germline-derived CDR1 and CDR2 are LNHDA and SQIVND (reference sequence). This CDR3 has 13 amino acids. Trimming took 6 bases from V and 4 from J, leaving 10 bases between them. The CDR3 here is CASRTGSYNEQFF. As DNA, the CDR3 is TGTGCCAGTAGAACGGGGTCGTACAATGAGCAGTTCTTC.

This clone was seen many times. This rearrangement joins TRBV5-6 to TRBJ2-7; the match to TRBD1 covers 8 bases. The V and J ends lost 3 bases and 1 base, in that order; junction bases with no gene match: 6. The germline gives CDR1 SGHDT, CDR2 YYEEEE. The CDR3 spans 15 residues. The CDR3 nucleotides are TGTGCCAGCAGCTCGCTCTGGGACAGGTCCTACGAGCAGTACTTC. Protein sequence: CASSSLWDRSYEQYF.

Comments on this clone: A read error may produce the germline difference seen at one junction end. CDR3 DNA sequence: TGCGCCATCAGCAAGGACCCCGGGACAGTGAACTCCTACTATCAGTACTTC. Its translation: CAISKDPGTVNSYYQYF. The chain links TRBV5-1 to TRBJ2-7; 7 bases are shared with TRBD1. This CDR3 is built from 17 residues. CDR1 and CDR2 (germline): SGHRS, YFSETQ.

This clone was counted many times. The chain recombines TRBV7-9 with TRBJ2-3; D may be TRBD2 (5 bases). The CDR3 runs 12 residues. Germline V gene lookup returns CDR1 SEHNR and CDR2 FQNEAQ (reference sequence). V shed 1 base and J shed 12 bases, with 11 bases lying between them. For the CDR3, the DNA is TGTGCCAGCAGCTTAGGGACTCCCAACCAGTATTTT. It yields the protein CASSLGTPNQYF.

The chain has TRBV29-1 and TRBJ1-1; D gene ambiguous. Trimming removed 7 bases at V and 4 bases at J, with 13 bases between. Germline values: CDR1 SQVTM, CDR2 ANQGSEA. The CDR3 length is 12 residues. CDR3 in amino acids: CSANVYGTEAFF. The DNA for the CDR3 is TGCAGCGCCAACGTGTACGGCACTGAAGCTTTCTTT.

Many counts were recorded for this clone. The chain uses TRBV10-1 and TRBJ2-5, with 8 bases matching TRBD1. V shed 3 bases and J 5 bases; nucleotides not matched to a gene: 8. Germline loops: CDR1 WNHNN, CDR2 SYGVQD (reference sequence). CDR3 size: 15 residues. CDR3 residues: CASSDTGGPQETQYF. In nucleotides, the CDR3 is TGCGCCAGCAGTGACACAGGGGGGCCCCAGGAGACCCAGTACTTC.

This clone was recorded a few times. This may arise from a read error, as a much more abundant clone is one base away. This chain joins TRBV15 and TRBJ1-1, with D unresolved. The CDR3 spans 13 residues. V was pared by 5 bases and J by 6 bases, with 13 bases between. Germline CDR1 LNHNV, CDR2 YYDKDF (reference sequence). The CDR3 DNA sequence: TGTGCCACCAGCGGAAACTTCTACGCTGAAGCTTTCTTT. Its translation is CATSGNFYAEAFF.

The table lists this clone with a few counts. The rearrangement links TRBV6-1 to TRBJ2-7, with D uncertain. Trimming removed 0 bases at V and 9 bases at J, with 12 bases between. This CDR3 is built from 13 residues. CDR1 is MNHNS, CDR2 SASEGT, per germline. CDR3 protein: CASSEALFVLQYF. The DNA for the CDR3 is TGTGCCAGCAGTGAAGCGCTTTTTGTCTTGCAGTACTTC.

This clone was seen a handful of times. A read error may account for a junction end that differs from germline. The chain joins TRBV6-2 or TRBV6-3 to TRBJ1-1; tentatively, D is TRBD1 (5 bases). CDR1 is MNHEY, CDR2 SVGEGT, per germline. This CDR3 has 13 residues. DNA of the CDR3: TGTACCAGCAGGGCAGGGACGGGAGATGAAGCTTTCTTT. It encodes CTSRAGTGDEAFF.

This clone appeared a few times. The conserved final phenylalanine or tryptophan is absent from the CDR3, which likely points to a read error. The rearrangement uses TRBV6-1 and TRBJ1-4; D call uncertain. CDR3 length equals 14 residues. The V and J ends lost 6 bases and 7 bases respectively, with 15 bases between them. Germline-derived CDR1 and CDR2 are MNHNS and SASEGT. CDR3: CASRGPGGIEKLFL. The CDR3 DNA is TGTGCCAGCAGGGGCCCAGGTGGCATTGAAAAACTGTTTTTA.

This clone was picked up many times. The rearrangement joins TRBV6-4 to TRBJ2-1; no clear D. The CDR3 spans 13 residues. Between the trimmed V and J ends, which lost 2 bases and 9 bases, there was a span of 11 bases. CDR1 is MRHNA and CDR2 is SNTAGT in the germline V gene. The CDR3 protein is CASSDLPSSEQFF. The CDR3 DNA reads as TGTGCCAGCAGTGACCTCCCTAGTAGTGAGCAGTTCTTC.

This clone was seen more than once but under ten times. Germline is not matched at one junction end, which may reflect a read error. V gene TRBV27 combines with J gene TRBJ2-1; D unresolved. Germline values: CDR1 MNHEY, CDR2 SMNVEV (reference sequence). This CDR3 spans 17 amino acids. The CDR3 reads CASILIGVGRSYNEQFF. DNA of the CDR3: TGTGCCAGCATTTTAATCGGAGTCGGTCGATCCTACAATGAGCAGTTCTTC.

This clone was detected a few times. This may be a read error, as it is one base from a much larger clone. This chain uses TRBV6-5 with TRBJ1-1; D is unresolved. Germline V gene data show CDR1 as MNHEY and CDR2 as SVGAGI. This CDR3 has 15 residues. CDR3 residues: CVSSYSREGGTEAFF. The CDR3 DNA is TGTGTCAGCAGTTACTCGCGGGAGGGCGGCACTGAAGCTTTCTTT.

At least ten counts were recorded for this clone. The chain recombines TRBV12-3 or TRBV12-4 with TRBJ1-1, with 7 bases matching TRBD1. Germline trimming cut 3 bases from V and 0 bases from J; bases unmatched to any gene: 1. The CDR3 loop spans 14 amino acids. The CDR3 bases are TGTGCCAGCAGTTTGGGACAGTTGAACACTGAAGCTTTCTTT. It encodes CASSLGQLNTEAFF.

This clone was found a few times. The chain combines TRBV6-1 with TRBJ1-2; 8 bases match TRBD1. With 6 bases clipped from V and 2 bases from J, the junction kept 8 bases outside the gene matches. CDR3 length equals 15 residues. The germline V gene encodes CDR1 MNHNS and CDR2 SASEGT. CDR3 DNA: TGTGCCAGCAGAGCCCGGGACAGGTTAAACTATGGCTACACCTTC. Amino acids: CASRARDRLNYGYTF.